The 5 T cell receptor beta chains in this list originate from one sample, sequenced in a study of T cell repertoires in cytomegalovirus infection. Each CDR3 protein is one row after TCRdb ran MiXCR on the reads. The sample lists a few hundred thousand distinct CDR3 sequences, 15% to 20% occurring once. The specimen sequenced was CD8+ T cells from PBMCs. The receptors originated from a human donor in good health (CMV status not recorded). Some clones in this sample may be carry-over from other donors' samples.

This clonotype was observed many times. J is TRBJ2-1 and V is TRBV4-1; D ambiguous. The CDR3 has 15 amino acids. The germline V and J ends were trimmed by 1 base and 5 bases, with 12 bases remaining between them. CDR1 is MGHRA and CDR2 is YSYEKL in the germline V gene. In DNA, the CDR3 is TGCGCCAGCAGCCAAGTGTTTTCGGACCACAATGAGCAGTTCTTC. As protein: CASSQVFSDHNEQFF.

There are many counts of this clonotype. V is TRBV7-2 and J is TRBJ2-5; perhaps D is TRBD1 or TRBD2 (5 bases each). V lost 0 bases and J lost 5, with 13 bases in between. The CDR3 length is 15 residues. CDR1 and CDR2 (germline): SGHTA, FQGNSA. The DNA of the CDR3 is TGTGCCAGCAGCTTAGCTTTCTTCGAGGGGGAGACCCAGTACTTC. Amino acids: CASSLAFFEGETQYF.

This clonotype was recorded many times. The chain uses TRBV7-9 and TRBJ2-1, with 9 bases matching TRBD2. Germline trimming cut 8 bases from V and 2 bases from J; bases unmatched to any gene: 1. This CDR3 comprises 13 residues. Germline assignment: CDR1 SEHNR and CDR2 FQNEAQ (reference sequence). The chain's CDR3 is CASGGGAYNEQFF. The CDR3 nucleotides read TGTGCCAGCGGCGGGGGGGCCTACAATGAGCAGTTCTTC.

There are a few counts of this clonotype. This sequence joins TRBV5-6 and TRBJ1-6; possible D gene TRBD1, 5 bases. V was shortened by 3 bases and J by 10 bases, with 11 bases between the two germline ends. Per germline, CDR1 SGHDT and CDR2 YYEEEE. The CDR3 loop spans 13 amino acids. The CDR3 spells CASSWTKNSPLHF. The CDR3 DNA sequence: TGTGCCAGCAGCTGGACAAAAAACTCACCCCTCCACTTT.

This clonotype was recorded at least ten times. The chain employs TRBV12-5 and TRBJ1-1; D perhaps matches TRBD1 (5 bases). V lost 3 bases and J lost 3, with 8 bases in between. The CDR3 covers 13 residues. Germline V gene data show CDR1 as LGHNT and CDR2 as FRNRAP. The CDR3: CASGFGGDTEAFF. In nucleotides, the CDR3 is TGTGCTAGTGGTTTCGGGGGGGACACTGAAGCTTTCTTT.